This T cell receptor beta chain was retrieved from a study of blood T cell repertoires in COVID-19. Study-level background: T cells, B-cell-depleted T cells, or PBMCs supplied cDNA or gDNA.

CDR1 SQVTM and CDR2 ANQGSEA come from the germline V gene. The CDR3 totals 12 residues. After removal of 4 bases from V and 5 bases from J, the junction contained 4 bases not matched to a gene. As handled by the study authors: Scientists estimated how many nucleated cells there were by amplifying reference gene primers. Profiling relied on immunoSEQ multiplex PCR, and the TCRdb table lists in-frame clones only, not all of them. V, J and clone size were drawn from that table, and D and trimming were deduced from the DNA. The sample shows approximately 250,000 clones, approximately 82% of them seen only once. The recovered donors of Cohort 3 showed two negative PCRs, clearance, or symptom resolution.

What was sequenced was PBMCs or T cells enriched from blood (not recorded which). This clonotype was sampled from a middle-aged man who had recovered from COVID-19. J is TRBJ2-7 and V is TRBV29-1; 8 bases align to TRBD1. The CDR3 sequence: CSVAGGIHEQYF. The CDR3 DNA is TGCAGCGTTGCAGGGGGCATTCACGAGCAGTACTTC.